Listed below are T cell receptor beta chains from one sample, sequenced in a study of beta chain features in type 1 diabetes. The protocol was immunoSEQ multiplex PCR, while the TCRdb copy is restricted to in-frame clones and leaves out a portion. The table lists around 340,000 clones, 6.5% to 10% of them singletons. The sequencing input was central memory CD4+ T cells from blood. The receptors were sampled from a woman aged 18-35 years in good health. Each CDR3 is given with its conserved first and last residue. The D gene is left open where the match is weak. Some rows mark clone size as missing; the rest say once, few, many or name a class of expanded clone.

TGTGCCAGCAGCCTCGCCCCTCCCGGGACAGGGTTTCAGCCCCAGCATTTT | CASSLAPPGTGFQPQHF | few | TRBJ1-5 | TRBV7-2 | TRBD1
TGTGCCAGCAGTTTGTTGGACTACGAGCAGTACTTC | CASSLLDYEQYF | few | TRBJ2-7 | TRBV6-1 | .
TGCGCCAGCAGCCCCACCGACAGTAGCAATCAGCCCCAGCATTTT | CASSPTDSSNQPQHF | . | TRBJ1-5 | TRBV4-3 | .
TGTGCCAGCAGCTTCCAACGCAGGAGCCCTCAAGAGACCCAGTACTTC | CASSFQRRSPQETQYF | few | TRBJ2-5 | TRBV5-4 | .
TGTGCCAGCAGCCCAGGACTAGCGGGAGCACGGGAGACCCAGTACTTC | CASSPGLAGARETQYF | . | TRBJ2-5 | TRBV28 | TRBD2
TGTGCCTGGAGTGTCCAAAGGGGGCGGAAGAACACCGGGGAGCTGTTTTTT | CAWSVQRGRKNTGELFF | . | TRBJ2-2 | TRBV30 | TRBD1
TGTGCCAGCAGCTTAGGGCTAGCGGGAGGGCGGGAAATTCAGTACTTC | CASSLGLAGGREIQYF | . | TRBJ2-4 | TRBV7-2 | TRBD2
TGTGCCAGCAGGCCTTATCAATGGGGATACGAGCAGTACTTC | CASRPYQWGYEQYF | . | TRBJ2-7 | TRBV6-6 | .
TGTGCCAGCAGCACAATTCCCGGCCGACCACCGAACACCGGGGAGCTGTTTTTT | CASSTIPGRPPNTGELFF | . | TRBJ2-2 | TRBV7-2 | .
TGCGCCAGCAGCCAAACAAGAAACACTGAAGCTTTCTTT | CASSQTRNTEAFF | . | TRBJ1-1 | TRBV5-1 | .
TGTGCCAGCAGCGCCCTTGGAGGTAATCCCGGGGAGCTGTTTTTT | CASSALGGNPGELFF | . | TRBJ2-2 | TRBV9 | .
TGTGCCAGCAGTTCCGGACAGTCTGGGGCCAACGTCCTGACTTTC | CASSSGQSGANVLTF | . | TRBJ2-6 | TRBV5-4 | .
TGTGCCAGCAGTGTGTCCCAATTGGGCAATCAGCCCCAGCATTTT | CASSVSQLGNQPQHF | . | TRBJ1-5 | TRBV6-1 | .
TGTGCCAGCAGCTTGACTAGCGGGAGCCGTCGCGAGCAGTACTTC | CASSLTSGSRREQYF | few | TRBJ2-7 | TRBV7-2 | TRBD2
TGTGCCAGCAGCTTAGCGTTGTACAGTGAAGCTTTCTTT | CASSLALYSEAFF | few | TRBJ1-1 | TRBV5-8 | .
TGTGCCATCAGTGAGTTTCGGGCAGTTAAGGACACCGGGGAGCTGTTTTTT | CAISEFRAVKDTGELFF | . | TRBJ2-2 | TRBV10-3 | .
TGTGCCAGCAGCCGTCGACAGGGATCAAACTCCTACGAGCAGTACTTC | CASSRRQGSNSYEQYF | . | TRBJ2-7 | TRBV4-2 | TRBD1
TGTGCCAGCAGTTCTCTCCCGGGACGGGAGTACGAGCAGTACTTC | CASSSLPGREYEQYF | . | TRBJ2-7 | TRBV28 | .
TGTGCCAGCAGTTTGGGGACACCGGCTTTCTTT | CASSLGTPAFF | . | TRBJ1-1 | TRBV28 | .